This passage covers 10 T cell receptor beta chains from one sample sequenced in a study of blood T cell repertoires in COVID-19. Generated by immunoSEQ multiplex PCR, the TCRdb table keeps only in-frame clones and is missing some. The sample lists fewer than 450,000 clones, 90% occurring once. Sequencing was done on a sample of PBMCs or T cells enriched from blood (not recorded which). The receptors here all came from a man between 18 and 29 years old who had recovered from COVID-19.

This clone was counted many times. The chain uses TRBV2 and TRBJ2-5; 11 bases are shared with TRBD2. This CDR3 region has 15 residues. V lost 4 bases, J lost 7 bases, and 8 bases stayed unmatched. Germline V gene sequence: CDR1 SNHLY, CDR2 FYNNEI. CDR3 sequence (DNA): TGTGCCAGCAGTGGGTCGACTAGCGGGGTGTGGACCCAGTACTTC. It specifies CASSGSTSGVWTQYF. The full variable domain, rest sourced from reference TRBV2 and TRBJ2-5, is EPEVTQTPSHQVTQMGQEVILRCVPISNHLYFYWYRQILGQKVEFLVSFYNNEISEKSEIFDDQFSVERPDGSNFTLKIRSTKLEDSAMYFCASSGSTSGVWTQYFGPGTRLLVL.

The table lists this clone with a few counts. This sequence joins TRBV30 and TRBJ1-4, with D uncertain. The CDR3 is 14 residues long. From germline, CDR1 is GTSNPN and CDR2 SVGIG (reference sequence). V gave up 2 bases and J gave up 5 bases, with 12 bases separating them. DNA for the CDR3: TGTGCCTGGAGTCCTTGGGCCATCAATGAAAAACTGTTTTTT. Translated, it gives CAWSPWAINEKLFF.

The chain uses TRBV19 and TRBJ2-7; 9 nucleotides align to TRBD1. CDR3 length: 15 residues. With 5 bases clipped from V and 2 bases from J, the junction kept 7 bases outside the gene matches. CDR1 is LNHDA and CDR2 is SQIVND in the germline V gene (reference sequence). CDR3 amino acids: CASSVGTGQAYEQYF. The CDR3 region has the DNA TGTGCCAGTAGTGTCGGGACAGGGCAAGCCTACGAGCAGTACTTC.

The V call is TRBV7-9, the J call TRBJ1-6; 8 bases align to TRBD1. Germline assignment: CDR1 SEHNR and CDR2 FQNEAQ (reference sequence). J lost 10 bases, V lost 5 bases, and 10 bases had no gene match. There are 15 residues in the CDR3. This chain's CDR3 is CASSQAGGRDSPLHF. The DNA of the CDR3 is TGTGCCAGCAGCCAAGCAGGGGGCCGGGACTCACCCCTCCACTTT.

V is TRBV30 and J is TRBJ2-6; 9 bases match TRBD1. Germline V gene lookup returns CDR1 GTSNPN and CDR2 SVGIG (reference sequence). The CDR3 is made up of 16 amino acids. The ends lost 7 bases at V and 2 bases at J; junction bases unmatched: 9. The CDR3 region has the DNA TGTGCCTACTCCGGGACAGGGACCCCTGGGGCCAACGTCCTGACTTTC. It codes for CAYSGTGTPGANVLTF.

The chain combines TRBV24-1 with TRBJ2-7; 8 bases are shared with TRBD1. Germline values: CDR1 KGHDR, CDR2 SFDVKD. There are 18 residues in the CDR3. V was clipped by 3 bases and J by 3 bases; unmatched bases: 15. The CDR3 loop is CATSDKYGQGHDFYEQYF. CDR3 coding DNA: TGTGCCACCAGTGATAAGTACGGACAGGGCCATGATTTCTACGAGCAGTACTTC.

This clone was counted a single time. The genes are TRBV6-5 and TRBJ1-1; no firm D call. The CDR3 length is 13 residues. Germline values: CDR1 MNHEY, CDR2 SVGAGI. The V and J ends lost 1 base and 6 bases respectively, with 9 bases between them. The CDR3 protein is CASSYFFQAEAFF. In DNA, the CDR3 is TGTGCCAGCAGTTACTTTTTCCAGGCTGAAGCTTTCTTT.

The chain links TRBV6-5 to TRBJ1-2; 7 bases are shared with TRBD1. In germline, CDR1 is MNHEY, CDR2 SVGAGI. With V trimmed by 0 bases and J by 8 bases, 9 bases remained unmatched. CDR3 length: 15 residues. The CDR3 DNA reads TGTGCCAGCAGTTACTCGATCCCGACAGGGTTAGGCTACACCTTC. Its protein product is CASSYSIPTGLGYTF.

This sequence joins TRBV28 and TRBJ2-7; 7 bases are a match to TRBD2. Germline lookup yields CDR1 MDHEN and CDR2 SYDVKM. The V gene end was trimmed by 5 bases and the J gene end by 4 bases; junction bases not matched to a gene: 8. This CDR3 comprises 14 residues. The CDR3 is CASSPMGGSYEQYF. CDR3 nucleotide sequence: TGTGCCAGCAGTCCCATGGGGGGGTCGTACGAGCAGTACTTC.

The gene calls are TRBV20-1 and TRBJ2-7; 7 bases align to TRBD1. Germline CDR1 and CDR2: DFQATT and SNEGSKA (reference sequence). After removal of 3 bases from V and 2 bases from J, the junction contained 4 bases not matched to a gene. The CDR3 runs to 13 residues. CDR3 sequence reads: CSASVTGTYEQYF. CDR3 coding DNA: TGCAGTGCTAGTGTGACAGGGACCTACGAGCAGTACTTC.